The present entry profiles one TCR beta chain with its context. Its antigen is not identified. This entry is derived from a study of brain T cells in children with intractable seizures. Study-level points and caveats: Absence of clones before surgery may stem from lower sequencing depth. HCMV serostatus was not known, and viral specificity came from CDR3 similarity only.

Looked up from germline, CDR1 is MNHEY and CDR2 is SVGAGI. V dropped 6 bases and J dropped 5 bases, with 14 bases sitting between them. The CDR3 runs to 14 residues. Clones were sequenced by immunoSEQ multiplex PCR, and TCRdb holds only the in-frame ones, with some missing. The table has under 400,000 clones, 93% seen once. Stated time point: blood from clinic visit 5 months post-surgery; TSC patient then seizure free. Sample: peripheral blood, taken roughly 5 months after surgery. The chain carries TRBV6-5 and TRBJ1-5; a weak D match, TRBD1 (6 bases). This clonotype was obtained from a boy younger than two with tuberous sclerosis and intractable seizures. This CDR3 reads CASSRDRTHQPQHF. The CDR3 DNA reads TGTGCCAGCAGCCGCGACAGGACCCATCAGCCCCAGCATTTT.